Below, 11 T cell receptor beta chains from the same sample are listed, as sequenced in a study of cytomegalovirus exposure and HLA in healthy donors. It was with 60 Vbeta and 13 Jbeta primers that the PCR ran. Sequencing was performed with immunoSEQ multiplex PCR; in TCRdb, only in-frame clones are kept and a portion is missing. This table holds about 150,000 clones, 70% found once. The sequenced material came from PBMCs. The receptors originated from a woman between 55 and 75 years old in good health and CMV-seropositive.

The V and J genes are TRBV4-2 and TRBJ2-3, with D maybe TRBD1 (6 bases). Germline V CDR1 and CDR2: LGHNA, YNFKEQ. The CDR3 covers 15 residues. Trimming pared 1 base from V and 3 bases from J, leaving 11 bases between. The CDR3 coding sequence is TGTGCCAGCAGCCAAGCCGACAGGTTAACAGATACGCAGTATTTT. It codes for CASSQADRLTDTQYF.

This chain uses TRBV11-1 with TRBJ2-1, with TRBD2 matching over 11 bases. Germline values: CDR1 SGHAT, CDR2 FQDESV (reference sequence). Trimming at V came to 8 bases and at J to 9 bases, leaving 6 bases not matched to a gene. This CDR3 region has 13 residues. The CDR3 DNA reads TGTGCCAGCCGGGGACTAGCGGACACTGAGCAGTTCTTC. Its translation is CASRGLADTEQFF.

This chain links TRBV28 with TRBJ1-5, with 7 bases aligning to TRBD1. The CDR3 is 15 residues long. The junction had 5 bases not matched to a gene; V was cut back by 3 bases and J by 3 bases. Germline V gives CDR1 MDHEN, CDR2 SYDVKM. This CDR3 is CASSFVDRVNQPQHF. The CDR3, as DNA: TGTGCCAGCAGTTTCGTCGACAGGGTCAATCAGCCCCAGCATTTT.

The CDR3 DNA follows: TGTGCCAGCAGCTTGAAAACAGGGACAGAGACCCAGTACTTC. This codes for CASSLKTGTETQYF. The gene calls are TRBV5-4 and TRBJ2-5; D might be TRBD1 (6 bases). With 1 base removed from V and 4 bases from J, the gap between germline ends came to 11 bases. Germline assignment: CDR1 SGHNT and CDR2 YYREEE (reference sequence). The length of the CDR3 is 14 residues.

A few counts support this clone. The chain employs TRBV10-3 and TRBJ1-1; 7 bases align to TRBD1. V was pared by 7 bases and J by 0 bases, with 2 bases of the junction left unmatched. The CDR3 has 13 residues. Germline loops: CDR1 ENHRY, CDR2 SYGVKD. The CDR3 DNA sequence: TGTGCCATCACGGGACAGATGAACACTGAAGCTTTCTTT. Its translation is CAITGQMNTEAFF.

The rearrangement links TRBV2 to TRBJ2-3, with a tentative D call TRBD2 (6 bases). Germline V gene lookup returns CDR1 SNHLY and CDR2 FYNNEI. V was cut by 6 bases and J by 2 bases, with 12 bases left in between. The CDR3 is 14 amino acids. In DNA, the CDR3 is TGTGCCAGCAGGGCACTAGCCTCCACAGATACGCAGTATTTT. Its protein is CASRALASTDTQYF.

For this clone: The sample holds other DNA sequences that translate to the same CDR3. The chain uses TRBV14 and TRBJ2-1; 11 nucleotides line up with TRBD2. This CDR3 is built from 16 residues. V gave up 4 bases and J gave up 0 bases; unmatched junction bases: 2. Germline V gene data show CDR1 as SGHDN and CDR2 as FVKESK. The CDR3 loop is CASSPLAGGSYNEQFF. CDR3 sequence (DNA): TGTGCCAGCAGCCCCCTAGCGGGAGGCTCCTACAATGAGCAGTTCTTC.

Here the CDR3 DNA reads TGTGCCAGCAGTTGGACTAGCGGGAGGAGGAATGAGCAGTTCTTC. Its translation is CASSWTSGRRNEQFF. The chain joins TRBV6-5 to TRBJ2-1; 14 nucleotides agree with TRBD2. V was clipped by 4 bases and J by 7 bases; unmatched bases: 3. In germline, CDR1 is MNHEY, CDR2 SVGAGI. The CDR3 totals 15 residues.

The chain recombines TRBV30 with TRBJ2-4; 9 bases match TRBD1. CDR3 size: 15 residues. Germline V gene sequence: CDR1 GTSNPN, CDR2 SVGIG (reference sequence). V trimming: 2 bases; J trimming: 1 base; junction bases outside the gene matches: 3. The CDR3 sequence: CAWSKGTGAKNIQYF. The CDR3 nucleotides are TGTGCCTGGAGTAAAGGGACAGGGGCCAAAAACATTCAGTACTTC.

This clone was seen only a few times. Mismatch with germline at one junction end may stem from a read error. The chain combines TRBV18 with TRBJ2-3; no reliable D call. The CDR3 runs 14 residues. Per germline, CDR1 KGHSH and CDR2 LQKENI. DNA of the CDR3: TGTGCCAGCACACCACAGATACACACAGATACGCAGTATTTT. Translation gives CASTPQIHTDTQYF.

The chain links TRBV10-2 to TRBJ1-2; D is undetermined. V was cut by 3 bases and J by 4 bases, with 12 bases left in between. Germline V gene lookup returns CDR1 WSHSY and CDR2 SAAADI. There are 14 residues in the CDR3. DNA of the CDR3: TGCGCCAGCAGTGAAACCGGGTTCCTCTATGGCTACACCTTC. Translated: CASSETGFLYGYTF.